This T cell receptor beta chain stems from a study of cytomegalovirus exposure and HLA in healthy donors. This cohort consisted of healthy bone marrow donors. Primers: 60 Vbeta forward and 13 Jbeta reverse. Repertoires were generated with immunoSEQ multiplex PCR, while TCRdb's copy carries only in-frame clones and drops some. The data show 200,000 to 250,000 clones, over 65% seen once. Regarding this clone: Its antigen is undetermined.

The study, taken as a whole, reports: Most observed TCR sequences were rare, whereas some public TCRs were detected in many donors. Later analysis suggested links between common viral pathogens and several top significant clusters. The authors listed 164 TCR beta chains as cytomegalovirus-associated.

The sample was PBMCs. The receptor was isolated from a human donor in good health.

The CDR3 DNA reads TGTGCCAGCGCCATCCCGGACAGGGACTATGGCTACACCTTC. Protein: CASAIPDRDYGYTF. This rearrangement joins TRBV6-6 to TRBJ1-2, with 8 bases lining up with TRBD1. The CDR3 loop spans 14 amino acids. With 8 bases clipped from V and 3 bases from J, the junction kept 8 bases outside the gene matches. The germline CDR1 and CDR2 sequences are MNHNY and SVGAGI (reference sequence).